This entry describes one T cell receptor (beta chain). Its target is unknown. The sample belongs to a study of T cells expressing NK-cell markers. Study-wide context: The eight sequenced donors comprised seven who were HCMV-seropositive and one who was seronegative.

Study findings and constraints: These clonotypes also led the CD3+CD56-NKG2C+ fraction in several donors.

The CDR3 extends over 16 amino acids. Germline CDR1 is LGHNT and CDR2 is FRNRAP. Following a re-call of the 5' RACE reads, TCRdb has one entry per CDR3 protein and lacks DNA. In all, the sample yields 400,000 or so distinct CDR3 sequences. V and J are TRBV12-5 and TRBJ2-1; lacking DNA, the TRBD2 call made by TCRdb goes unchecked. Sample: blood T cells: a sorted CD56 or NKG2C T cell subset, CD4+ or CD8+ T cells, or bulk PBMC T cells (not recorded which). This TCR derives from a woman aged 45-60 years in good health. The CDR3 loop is CASGPGASGPRNEQFF.